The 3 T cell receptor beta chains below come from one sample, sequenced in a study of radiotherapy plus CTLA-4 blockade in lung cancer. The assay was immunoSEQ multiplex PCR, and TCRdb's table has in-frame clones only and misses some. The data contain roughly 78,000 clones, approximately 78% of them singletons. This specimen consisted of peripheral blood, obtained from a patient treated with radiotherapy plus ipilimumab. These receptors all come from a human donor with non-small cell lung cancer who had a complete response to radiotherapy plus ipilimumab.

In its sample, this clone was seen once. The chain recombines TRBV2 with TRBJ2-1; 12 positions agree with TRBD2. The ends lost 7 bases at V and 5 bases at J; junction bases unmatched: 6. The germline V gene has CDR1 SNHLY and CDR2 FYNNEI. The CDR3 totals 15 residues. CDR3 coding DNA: TGTGCCAGCAACCTAGCGGGAGGGCCCAACAATGAGCAGTTCTTC. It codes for CASNLAGGPNNEQFF.

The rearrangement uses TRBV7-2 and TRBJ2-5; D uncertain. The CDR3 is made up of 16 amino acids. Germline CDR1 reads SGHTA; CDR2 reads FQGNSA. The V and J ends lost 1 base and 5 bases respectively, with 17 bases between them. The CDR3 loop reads CASSLDRTQYGETQYF. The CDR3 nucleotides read TGTGCCAGCAGCTTAGATAGGACCCAGTATGGGGAGACCCAGTACTTC.

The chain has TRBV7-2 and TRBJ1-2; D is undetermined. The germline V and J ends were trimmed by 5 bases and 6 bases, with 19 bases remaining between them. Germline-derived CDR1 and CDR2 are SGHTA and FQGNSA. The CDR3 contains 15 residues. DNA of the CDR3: TGTGCCAGCAGCCCACTCCGGGCCATAGACGATGGCTACACCTTC. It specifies CASSPLRAIDDGYTF. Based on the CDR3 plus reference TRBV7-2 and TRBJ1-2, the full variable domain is GAGVSQSPSNKVTEKGKDVELRCDPISGHTALYWYRQSLGQGLEFLIYFQGNSAPDKSGLPSDRFSAERTGGSVSTLTIQRTQQEDSAVYLCASSPLRAIDDGYTFGSGTRLTVV.